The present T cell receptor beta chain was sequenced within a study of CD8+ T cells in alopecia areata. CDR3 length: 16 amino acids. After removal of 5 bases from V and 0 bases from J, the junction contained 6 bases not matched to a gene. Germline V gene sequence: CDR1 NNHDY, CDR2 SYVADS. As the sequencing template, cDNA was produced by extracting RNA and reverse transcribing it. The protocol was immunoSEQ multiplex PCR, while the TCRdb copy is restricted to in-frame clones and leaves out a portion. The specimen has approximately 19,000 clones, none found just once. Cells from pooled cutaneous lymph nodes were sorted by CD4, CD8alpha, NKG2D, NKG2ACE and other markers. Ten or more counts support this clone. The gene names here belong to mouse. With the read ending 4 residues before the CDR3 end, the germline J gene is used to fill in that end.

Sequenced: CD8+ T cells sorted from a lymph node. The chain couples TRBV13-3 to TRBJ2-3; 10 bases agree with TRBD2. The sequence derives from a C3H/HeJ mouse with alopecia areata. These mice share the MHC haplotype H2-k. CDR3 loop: CASSSTGGTSAETLYF. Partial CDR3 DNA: TGTGCCAGCAGCTCGACTGGGGGGACTAGTGCAGAA.